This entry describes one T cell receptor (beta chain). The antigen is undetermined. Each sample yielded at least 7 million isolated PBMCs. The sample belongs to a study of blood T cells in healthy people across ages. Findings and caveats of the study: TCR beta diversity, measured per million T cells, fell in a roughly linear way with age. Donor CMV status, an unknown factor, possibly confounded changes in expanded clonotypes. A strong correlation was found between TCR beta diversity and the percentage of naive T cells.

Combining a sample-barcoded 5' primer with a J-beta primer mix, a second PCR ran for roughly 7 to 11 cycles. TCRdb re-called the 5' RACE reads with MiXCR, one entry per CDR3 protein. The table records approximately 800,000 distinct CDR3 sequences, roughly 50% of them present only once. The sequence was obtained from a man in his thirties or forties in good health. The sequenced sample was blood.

The CDR3 bases are TGCAGTGCTCCCCGTTCCGGGGGACAAGAGACCCAGTACTTC. Translated: CSAPRSGGQETQYF. This chain joins TRBV20-1 and TRBJ2-5, with D possibly being TRBD2 (6 bases). The germline V gene encodes CDR1 DFQATT and CDR2 SNEGSKA (reference sequence). CDR3 length: 14 residues. V lost 5 bases to trimming and J lost 2 bases, with 15 bases between them.